The subject of this entry is one TCR beta chain. What it recognizes is unknown. Generated by immunoSEQ multiplex PCR, the TCRdb table keeps only in-frame clones and is missing some. Here the sample spans around 2.5 million clones, more than 85% being singletons. This sample was included in a study of shared clonotypes between healthy human individuals. Germline V gene data show CDR1 as SGHTA and CDR2 as FQGNSA. Trimming shortened V by 2 bases and J by 2 bases, and 13 bases separated the two germline ends. The CDR3 has 15 amino acids. Study-level points and caveats: Clonotype sharing among donors was expected to depend on sequencing depth. With several donors compared, about 5% of naive CD4 clonotypes were shared.

This sequence was found in a man aged 18-30 years in good health. Some clones in this sample may be carry-over from other donors' samples. Sequencing was carried out using naive CD4+ T cells from PBMCs. Subset noted: CD45RA+ positively selected. V is TRBV7-2 and J is TRBJ2-7; TRBD2 is a possible D gene (5 bases). As DNA, the CDR3 is TGTGCCAGCAGCTTAACTAGTGGCGGAACCTACGAGCAGTACTTC. Its translation is CASSLTSGGTYEQYF. The entire variable domain, with the rest obtained from reference TRBV7-2 and TRBJ2-7, is as follows: GAGVSQSPSNKVTEKGKDVELRCDPISGHTALYWYRQSLGQGLEFLIYFQGNSAPDKSGLPSDRFSAERTGGSVSTLTIQRTQQEDSAVYLCASSLTSGGTYEQYFGPGTRLTVT.